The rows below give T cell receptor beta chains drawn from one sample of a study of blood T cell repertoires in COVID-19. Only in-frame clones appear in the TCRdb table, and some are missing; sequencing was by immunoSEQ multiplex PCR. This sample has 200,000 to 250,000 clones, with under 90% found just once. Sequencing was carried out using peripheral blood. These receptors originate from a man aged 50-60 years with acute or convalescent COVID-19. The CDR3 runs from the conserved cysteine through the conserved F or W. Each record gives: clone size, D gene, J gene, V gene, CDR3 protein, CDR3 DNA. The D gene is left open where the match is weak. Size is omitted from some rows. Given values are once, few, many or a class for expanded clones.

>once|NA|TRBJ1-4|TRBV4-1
CASSQYQGSGEKLFF
TGCGCCAGCAGCCAGTATCAGGGGTCCGGGGAAAAACTGTTTTTT
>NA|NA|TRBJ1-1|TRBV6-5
CASRRTGSMNTEAFF
TGTGCCAGCAGGCGTACAGGAAGCATGAACACTGAAGCTTTCTTT
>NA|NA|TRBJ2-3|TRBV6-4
CASSSQGYLPDTQYF
TGTGCCAGCAGTTCTCAGGGTTACCTACCGGATACGCAGTATTTT
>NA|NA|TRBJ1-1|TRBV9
CASSVDEGRGNTEAFF
TGTGCCAGCAGCGTAGATGAGGGCCGGGGGAACACTGAAGCTTTCTTT
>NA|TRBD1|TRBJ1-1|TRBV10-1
CASSASGGNTEAFF
TGCGCCAGCAGTGCATCAGGGGGGAACACTGAAGCTTTCTTT
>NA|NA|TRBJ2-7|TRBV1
CTSSPIPGLPIGDEQYF
TGCACCAGCAGCCCGATTCCGGGACTCCCCATAGGGGACGAGCAGTACTTC
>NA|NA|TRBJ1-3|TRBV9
CASSVARQGNSGNTIYF
TGTGCCAGCAGCGTAGCGAGGCAGGGCAACTCTGGAAACACCATATATTTT
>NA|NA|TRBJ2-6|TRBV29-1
CSVFSGAGANVLTF
TGCAGCGTTTTCTCGGGGGCTGGGGCCAACGTCCTGACTTTC
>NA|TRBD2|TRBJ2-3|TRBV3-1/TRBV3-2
CASSHAAGTSGGLYTQYF
TGTGCCAGCAGCCATGCCGCCGGGACTAGCGGGGGACTATATACGCAGTATTTT
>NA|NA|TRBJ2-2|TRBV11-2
CASSREGSYTGELFF
TGTGCCAGCAGCCGTGAGGGTAGTTACACCGGGGAGCTGTTTTTT